This entry concerns a single T cell receptor beta chain. Repertoires were generated with immunoSEQ multiplex PCR, while TCRdb's copy carries only in-frame clones and drops some. The repertoire holds about 2.1 million clones, roughly 93% seen once, with about 1.7% in the top ten. With 5 bases removed from V and 3 bases from J, the gap between germline ends came to 16 bases. CDR1 SGHAT and CDR2 FQNNGV come from the germline V gene. The CDR3 is 16 residues long. The data are from a study of shared clonotypes between healthy human individuals. CD45RO-negative cells were positively selected for CCR7, leaving out terminally differentiated effector memory CD45RA+ cells.

The origin of this receptor is a man younger than 35 in good health. Some clones in this sample may be carry-over from other donors' samples. Sequencing used naive CD8+ T cells from PBMCs. The J gene is TRBJ1-4, the V gene TRBV11-2; D call uncertain. DNA of the CDR3: TGTGCCAGCAGCCAAAGTCACAGTCGTCCTAATGAAAAACTGTTTTTT. Protein sequence: CASSQSHSRPNEKLFF.